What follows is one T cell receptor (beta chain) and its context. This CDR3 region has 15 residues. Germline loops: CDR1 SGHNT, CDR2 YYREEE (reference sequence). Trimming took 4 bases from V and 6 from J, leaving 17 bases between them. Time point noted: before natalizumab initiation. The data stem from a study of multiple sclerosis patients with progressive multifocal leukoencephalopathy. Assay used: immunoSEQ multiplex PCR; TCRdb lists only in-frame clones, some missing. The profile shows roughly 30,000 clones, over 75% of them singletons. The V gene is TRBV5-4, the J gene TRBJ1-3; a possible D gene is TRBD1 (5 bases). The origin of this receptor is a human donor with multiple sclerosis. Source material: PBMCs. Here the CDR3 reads CASSAALGVENTIYF. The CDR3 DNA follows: TGTGCCAGCAGCGCCGCGTTAGGGGTAGAAAACACCATATATTTT.